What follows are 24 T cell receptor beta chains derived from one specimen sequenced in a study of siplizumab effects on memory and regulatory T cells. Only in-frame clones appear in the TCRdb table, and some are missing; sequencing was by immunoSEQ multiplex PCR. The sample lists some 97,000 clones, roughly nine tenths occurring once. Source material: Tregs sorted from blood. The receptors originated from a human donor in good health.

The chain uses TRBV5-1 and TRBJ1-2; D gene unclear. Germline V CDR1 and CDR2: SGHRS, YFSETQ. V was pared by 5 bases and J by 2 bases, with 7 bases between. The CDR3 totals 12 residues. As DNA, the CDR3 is TGCGCCAGCAGACCTAGAAACTATGGCTACACCTTC. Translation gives CASRPRNYGYTF.

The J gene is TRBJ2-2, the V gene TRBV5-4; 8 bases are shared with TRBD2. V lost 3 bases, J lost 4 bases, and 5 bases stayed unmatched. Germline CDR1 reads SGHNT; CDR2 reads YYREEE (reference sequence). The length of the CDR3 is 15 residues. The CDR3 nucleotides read TGTGCCAGCAGCTCGGGACTAGTGAGCACCGGGGAGCTGTTTTTT. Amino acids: CASSSGLVSTGELFF. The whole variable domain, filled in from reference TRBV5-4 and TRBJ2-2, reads ETGVTQSPTHLIKTRGQQVTLRCSSQSGHNTVSWYQQALGQGPQFIFQYYREEENGRGNFPPRFSGLQFPNYSSELNVNALELDDSALYLCASSSGLVSTGELFFGEGSRLTVL.

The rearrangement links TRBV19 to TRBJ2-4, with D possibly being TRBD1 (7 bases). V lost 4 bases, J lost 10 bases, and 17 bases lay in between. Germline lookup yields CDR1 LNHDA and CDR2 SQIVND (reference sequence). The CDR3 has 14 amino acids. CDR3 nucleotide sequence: TGTGCCAGTAGTACACGGACAGGACGGGGGATTCAGTACTTC. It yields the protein CASSTRTGRGIQYF.

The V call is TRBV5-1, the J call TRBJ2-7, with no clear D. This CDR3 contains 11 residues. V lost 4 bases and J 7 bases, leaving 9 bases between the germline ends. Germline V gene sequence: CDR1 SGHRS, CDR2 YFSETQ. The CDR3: CASSGFGEQYF. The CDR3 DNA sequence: TGCGCCAGCAGCGGTTTCGGAGAGCAGTACTTC.

The CDR3 protein is CSAIRGYEQYF. The CDR3 coding sequence is TGCAGTGCTATCAGGGGGTACGAGCAGTACTTC. The chain carries TRBV20-1 and TRBJ2-7; 7 nucleotides line up with TRBD1. Trimming cost V 4 bases and J 4 bases; bases outside gene matches: 1. Germline V gives CDR1 DFQATT, CDR2 SNEGSKA (reference sequence). The CDR3 extends over 11 amino acids.

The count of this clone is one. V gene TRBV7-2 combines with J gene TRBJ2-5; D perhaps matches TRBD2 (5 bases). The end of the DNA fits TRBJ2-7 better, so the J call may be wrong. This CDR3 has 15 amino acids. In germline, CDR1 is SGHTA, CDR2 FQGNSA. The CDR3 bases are TGTGCCAGCAGCCGACCCGGAGGACGCACCTACGAGCAGTACTTC. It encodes CASSRPGGRTYEQYF.

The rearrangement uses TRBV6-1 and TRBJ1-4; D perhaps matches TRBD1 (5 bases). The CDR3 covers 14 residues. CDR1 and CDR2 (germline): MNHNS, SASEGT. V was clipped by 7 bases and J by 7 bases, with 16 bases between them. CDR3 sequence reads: CASKALGPGEKLFF. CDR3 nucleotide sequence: TGTGCCAGCAAGGCTCTGGGGCCAGGTGAAAAACTGTTTTTT.

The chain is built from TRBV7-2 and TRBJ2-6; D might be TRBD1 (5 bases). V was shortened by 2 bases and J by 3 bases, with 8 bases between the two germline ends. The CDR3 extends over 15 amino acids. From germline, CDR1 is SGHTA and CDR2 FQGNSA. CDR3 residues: CASSLQGGGANVLTF. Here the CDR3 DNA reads TGTGCCAGCAGCTTACAGGGCGGTGGGGCCAACGTCCTGACTTTC.

The CDR3 sequence: CASSPGLAYEQYF. CDR3 sequence (DNA): TGTGCCAGCAGTCCGGGACTAGCTTACGAGCAGTACTTC. V is TRBV27 and J is TRBJ2-7; 9 nucleotides match TRBD2. CDR3 length equals 13 residues. V shed 5 bases, J shed 4 bases, and the junction held 3 bases outside the gene matches. Germline assignment: CDR1 MNHEY and CDR2 SMNVEV (reference sequence).

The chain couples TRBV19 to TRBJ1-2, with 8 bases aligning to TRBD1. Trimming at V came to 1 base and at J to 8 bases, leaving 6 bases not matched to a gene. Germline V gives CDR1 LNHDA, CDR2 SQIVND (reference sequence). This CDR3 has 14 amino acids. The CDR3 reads CASSIAGQGNGYTF. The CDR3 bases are TGTGCCAGTAGTATAGCTGGACAGGGTAACGGCTACACCTTC.

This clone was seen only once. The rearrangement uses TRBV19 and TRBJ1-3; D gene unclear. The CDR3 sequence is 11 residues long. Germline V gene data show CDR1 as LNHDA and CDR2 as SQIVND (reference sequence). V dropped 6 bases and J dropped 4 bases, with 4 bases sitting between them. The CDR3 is CASRMGNTIYF. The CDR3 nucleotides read TGTGCCAGTAGGATGGGAAACACCATATATTTT.

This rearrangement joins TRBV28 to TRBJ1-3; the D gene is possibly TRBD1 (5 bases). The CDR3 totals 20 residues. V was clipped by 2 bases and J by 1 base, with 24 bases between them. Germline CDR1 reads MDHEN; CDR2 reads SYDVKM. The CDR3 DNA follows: TGTGCCAGCAGTTTACCCCCAGGGTCTGGTTATCCAACATCTGGAAACACCATATATTTT. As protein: CASSLPPGSGYPTSGNTIYF. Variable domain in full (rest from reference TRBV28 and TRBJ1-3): DVKVTQSSRYLVKRTGEKVFLECVQDMDHENMFWYRQDPGLGLRLIYFSYDVKMKEKGDIPEGYSVSREKKERFSLILESASTNQTSMYLCASSLPPGSGYPTSGNTIYFGEGSWLTVV.

CDR3 sequence reads: CASSLASGNTEAFF. The CDR3 DNA follows: TGCGCCAGCAGCTTGGCGAGTGGGAACACTGAAGCTTTCTTT. V gene TRBV5-1 combines with J gene TRBJ1-1; D call uncertain. The CDR3 runs to 14 residues. V lost 0 bases, J lost 1 base, and 7 bases lay in between. Germline V gene sequence: CDR1 SGHRS, CDR2 YFSETQ.

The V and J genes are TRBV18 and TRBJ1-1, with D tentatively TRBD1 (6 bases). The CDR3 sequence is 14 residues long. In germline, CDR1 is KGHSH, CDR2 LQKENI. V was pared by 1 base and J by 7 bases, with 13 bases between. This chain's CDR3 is CASSPREGVDEAFF. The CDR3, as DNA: TGTGCCAGCTCACCACGGGAGGGGGTGGATGAAGCTTTCTTT.

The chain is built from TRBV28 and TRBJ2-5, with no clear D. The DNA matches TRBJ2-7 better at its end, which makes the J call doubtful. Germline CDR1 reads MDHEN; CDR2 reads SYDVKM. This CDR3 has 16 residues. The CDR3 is CASSVTISRSSYEQYF. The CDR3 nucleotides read TGTGCCAGCAGTGTAACAATCTCACGCAGCTCCTACGAGCAGTACTTC.

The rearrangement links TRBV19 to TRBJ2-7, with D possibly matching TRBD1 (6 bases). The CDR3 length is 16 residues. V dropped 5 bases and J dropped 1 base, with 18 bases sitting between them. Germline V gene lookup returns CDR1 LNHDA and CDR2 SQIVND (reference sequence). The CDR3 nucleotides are TGTGCCAGTAGTGCGCAGACAGGTAGAGGATCCTACGAGCAGTACTTC. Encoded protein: CASSAQTGRGSYEQYF.

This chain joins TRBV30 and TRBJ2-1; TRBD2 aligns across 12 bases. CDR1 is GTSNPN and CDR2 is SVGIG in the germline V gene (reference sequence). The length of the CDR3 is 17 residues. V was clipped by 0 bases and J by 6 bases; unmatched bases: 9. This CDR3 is CAWSVTRTSGKSNEQFF. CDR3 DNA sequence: TGTGCCTGGAGTGTCACACGGACTAGCGGGAAGAGCAATGAGCAGTTCTTC. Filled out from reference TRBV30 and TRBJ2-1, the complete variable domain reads SQTIHQWPATLVQPVGSPLSLECTVEGTSNPNLYWYRQAAGRGLQLLFYSVGIGQISSEVPQNLSASRPQDRQFILSSKKLLLSDSGFYLCAWSVTRTSGKSNEQFFGPGTRLTVL.

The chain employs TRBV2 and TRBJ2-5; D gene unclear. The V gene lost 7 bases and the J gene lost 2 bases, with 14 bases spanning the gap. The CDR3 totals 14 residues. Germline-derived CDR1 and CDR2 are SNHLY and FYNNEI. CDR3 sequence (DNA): TGTGCCAGCATGTGGAAGGGTGGGCAAGAGACCCAGTACTTC. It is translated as CASMWKGGQETQYF.

The DNA for the CDR3 is TGTGCCAGCAGTGAATTTTTCAATGGCTACACCTTC. Translating it yields CASSEFFNGYTF. The chain couples TRBV2 to TRBJ1-2; unclear D gene. This CDR3 contains 12 residues. The V gene's germline CDR1 is SNHLY and CDR2 FYNNEI. V lost 2 bases to trimming and J lost 6 bases, with 7 bases between them.

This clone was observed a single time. The CDR3 loop reads CASSLYRRGASDTQYF. CDR3 DNA sequence: TGCGCCAGCAGCTTGTACCGACGAGGGGCTTCAGATACGCAGTATTTT. This chain connects TRBV5-1 to TRBJ2-3; either TRBD1 or TRBD2 may supply D (5 bases each). Germline-derived CDR1 and CDR2 are SGHRS and YFSETQ. V gave up 1 base and J gave up 4 bases, with 16 bases separating them. The CDR3 totals 16 residues.

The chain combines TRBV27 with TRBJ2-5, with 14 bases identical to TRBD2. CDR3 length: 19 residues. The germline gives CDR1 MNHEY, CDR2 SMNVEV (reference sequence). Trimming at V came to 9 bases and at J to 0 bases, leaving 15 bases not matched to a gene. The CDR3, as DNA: TGTGCCAGTACCTCTGGAGCGGGACTAGCGGGAGAGAACCAAGAGACCCAGTACTTC. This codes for CASTSGAGLAGENQETQYF.

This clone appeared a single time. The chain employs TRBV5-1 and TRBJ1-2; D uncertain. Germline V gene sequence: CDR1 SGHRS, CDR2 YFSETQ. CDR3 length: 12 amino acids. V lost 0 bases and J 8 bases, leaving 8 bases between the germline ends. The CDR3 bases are TGCGCCAGCAGCTTGGGGGATTCGGGCTACACCTTC. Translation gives CASSLGDSGYTF. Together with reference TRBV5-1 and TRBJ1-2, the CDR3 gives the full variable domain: KAGVTQTPRYLIKTRGQQVTLSCSPISGHRSVSWYQQTPGQGLQFLFEYFSETQRNKGNFPGRFSGRQFSNSRSEMNVSTLELGDSALYLCASSLGDSGYTFGSGTRLTVV.

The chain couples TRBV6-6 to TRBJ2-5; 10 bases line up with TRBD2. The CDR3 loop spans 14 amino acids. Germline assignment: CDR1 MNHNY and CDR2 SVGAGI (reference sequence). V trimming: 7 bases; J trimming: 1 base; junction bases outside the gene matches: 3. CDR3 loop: CASKLAGGQETQYF. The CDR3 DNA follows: TGTGCCAGCAAATTAGCGGGAGGCCAAGAGACCCAGTACTTC.

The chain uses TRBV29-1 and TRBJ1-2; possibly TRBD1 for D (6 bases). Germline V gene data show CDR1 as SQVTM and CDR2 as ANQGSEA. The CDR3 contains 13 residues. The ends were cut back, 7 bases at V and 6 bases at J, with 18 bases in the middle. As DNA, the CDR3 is TGCAGCGGACGCCTGGACAGCACCCATGGCTACACCTTC. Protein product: CSGRLDSTHGYTF.